The 10 T cell receptor beta chains below all came from one sample that was sequenced in a study of response to subunit inactivated influenza vaccine. TCRdb reprocessed the RT-PCR reads with MiXCR, giving one entry per CDR3 protein. Of more than 500,000 distinct CDR3 sequences detected, approximately 10% appear once; the ten largest clones hold about 11%. These data also featured in a second study, about T cells expressing NK-cell markers. From that report: UMI-tagged 5'RACE template switching yielded the TCR beta cDNA.

This specimen consisted of PBMCs from blood, obtained on the day of vaccination. Receptors were obtained from a man aged 45-65 years who received an inactivated influenza vaccine.

This chain joins TRBV7-9 and TRBJ2-5; D is perhaps TRBD1 or TRBD2 (5 bases each). The CDR3 is 14 amino acids. V was clipped by 4 bases and J by 5 bases, with 14 bases between them. CDR1 and CDR2 (germline): SEHNR, FQNEAQ (reference sequence). DNA of the CDR3: TGTGCCAGCAGCTCCGAGCAGGGACGGGAGACCCAGTACTTC. This codes for CASSSEQGRETQYF. The variable domain in full, with the rest retrieved from reference TRBV7-9 and TRBJ2-5, is DTGVSQNPRHKITKRGQNVTFRCDPISEHNRLYWYRQTLGQGPEFLTYFQNEAQLEKSRLLSDRFSAERPKGSFSTLEIQRTEQGDSAMYLCASSSEQGRETQYFGPGTRLLVL.

The rearrangement links TRBV30 to TRBJ2-7, with D possibly TRBD2 on 6 matching bases. Germline V gives CDR1 GTSNPN, CDR2 SVGIG (reference sequence). The CDR3 sequence is 11 residues long. V shed 3 bases and J shed 6 bases, with 9 bases lying between them. CDR3 coding DNA: TGTGCCTGGAGGGGGGGAGGCGAGCAGTACTTC. Protein: CAWRGGGEQYF.

This clonotype was observed a handful of times. This chain links TRBV27 with TRBJ1-2; 7 positions agree with TRBD1. The V segment lost 5 bases and the J segment 4 bases; nucleotides outside the gene matches: 7. The germline V gene has CDR1 MNHEY and CDR2 SMNVEV (reference sequence). The CDR3 extends over 14 amino acids. The CDR3 DNA reads as TGTGCCAGCAGTGACAGGGTTGATACCTATGGCTACACCTTC. It codes for CASSDRVDTYGYTF.

The rearrangement links TRBV7-8 to TRBJ2-1; possibly TRBD2 for D (6 bases). The V end lost 6 bases, the J end lost 8 bases, and 11 bases lay between the germline ends. CDR1 is SGHVS and CDR2 is FQNEAQ in the germline V gene. This CDR3 contains 12 residues. CDR3 region: CASSLTGDEQFF. The CDR3 nucleotides are TGTGCCAGCAGTTTGACGGGGGATGAGCAGTTCTTC.

This clonotype has only a few counts. The chain employs TRBV7-8 and TRBJ2-1, with 9 bases matching TRBD2. Germline CDR1 SGHVS, CDR2 FQNEAQ. The ends lost 3 bases at V and 9 bases at J; junction bases unmatched: 12. The length of the CDR3 is 16 residues. CDR3 in amino acids: CASSFSRLATSGEQFF. CDR3 DNA sequence: TGTGCCAGCAGCTTCAGTCGTCTAGCGACTAGCGGTGAGCAGTTCTTC.

This clonotype showed up just a few times. This chain connects TRBV29-1 to TRBJ2-3; the match to TRBD1 covers 7 bases. Germline V gene data show CDR1 as SQVTM and CDR2 as ANQGSEA. Trimming cost V 6 bases and J 2 bases; bases outside gene matches: 11. The CDR3 loop spans 15 amino acids. The CDR3 nucleotides read TGCAGCGTCCCCGCCCCAGGGGGAACCACAGATACGCAGTATTTT. Its protein is CSVPAPGGTTDTQYF.

This clonotype has a handful of counts. The rearrangement uses TRBV3-1 and TRBJ2-5, with 7 positions matching TRBD2. CDR3 length equals 15 residues. The V gene end was trimmed by 1 base and the J gene end by 5 bases; junction bases not matched to a gene: 7. CDR1 LGHDT and CDR2 YNNKEL come from the germline V gene (reference sequence). The CDR3 DNA reads as TGTGCCAGCAGCCAAGCGAGAAGCGGGGAGGAGACCCAGTACTTC. Amino acid sequence: CASSQARSGEETQYF.

This clonotype is a singleton in its sample. A much more abundant neighbour one base away suggests this may be a read error. This chain joins TRBV29-1 and TRBJ1-2; D perhaps matches TRBD1 (6 bases). The CDR3 is 12 amino acids. Trimming pared 4 bases from V and 7 bases from J, leaving 13 bases between. CDR1 is SQVTM and CDR2 is ANQGSEA in the germline V gene. Written as DNA, the CDR3 is TGCAGCGTTGCAGCCGGGGGCTTTGGCTACACCTTC. Protein: CSVAAGGFGYTF. Filled out from reference TRBV29-1 and TRBJ1-2, the complete variable domain reads SAVISQKPSRDICQRGTSLTIQCQVDSQVTMMFWYRQQPGQSLTLIATANQGSEATYESGFVIDKFPISRPNLTFSTLTVSNMSPEDSSIYLCSVAAGGFGYTFGSGTRLTVV.

This clonotype was recorded many times. The chain recombines TRBV4-1 with TRBJ2-2; D uncertain. The germline gives CDR1 MGHRA, CDR2 YSYEKL. Trimming stripped 1 base from V and 4 bases from J, with 10 bases between. The CDR3 loop spans 15 amino acids. CDR3 DNA: TGCGCCAGCAGCCAAGGGAAGGGAACCACCGGGGAGCTGTTTTTT. Amino acids: CASSQGKGTTGELFF.

The sample holds one count of this clonotype. A read error may explain this, as a much larger clone is one base away. Here the CDR3 reads CASSEFGSHTDTQYF. CDR3 nucleotides: TGTGCCAGCAGCGAATTCGGGTCCCACACAGATACGCAGTATTTT. The chain carries TRBV9 and TRBJ2-3; no definite D call. With 3 bases removed from V and 2 bases from J, the gap between germline ends came to 13 bases. There are 15 residues in the CDR3. Germline V CDR1 and CDR2: SGDLS, YYNGEE.